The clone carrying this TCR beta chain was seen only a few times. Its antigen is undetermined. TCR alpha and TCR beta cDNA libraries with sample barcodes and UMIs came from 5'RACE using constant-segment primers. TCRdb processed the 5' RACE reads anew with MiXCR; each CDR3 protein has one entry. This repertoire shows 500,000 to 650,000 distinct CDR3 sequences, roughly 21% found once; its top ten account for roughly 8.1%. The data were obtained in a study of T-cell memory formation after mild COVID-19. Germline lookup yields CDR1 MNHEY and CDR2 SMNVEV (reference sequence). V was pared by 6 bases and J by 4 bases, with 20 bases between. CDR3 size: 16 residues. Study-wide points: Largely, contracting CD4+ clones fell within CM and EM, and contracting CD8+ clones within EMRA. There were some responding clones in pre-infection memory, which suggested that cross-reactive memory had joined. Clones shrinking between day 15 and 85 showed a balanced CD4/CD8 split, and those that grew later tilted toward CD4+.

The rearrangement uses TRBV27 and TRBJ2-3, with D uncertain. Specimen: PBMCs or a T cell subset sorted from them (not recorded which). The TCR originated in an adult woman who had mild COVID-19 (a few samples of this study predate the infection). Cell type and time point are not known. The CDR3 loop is CASSPNSWLGSDTQYF. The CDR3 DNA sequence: TGTGCCAGCAGCCCAAACTCTTGGTTAGGCTCAGATACGCAGTATTTT.